The 28 T cell receptor beta chains below all came from one sample that was sequenced in a study of T cells in Graves' hyperthyroidism and ophthalmopathy. Using RNA transcripts as the source, TCR beta CDR3 regions were amplified. Using the HTBI primer set, a first-round RT-PCR was run on the TCR CDR3. Each CDR3 protein is one row after TCRdb ran MiXCR on the multiplex PCR reads. Seen here are about 540,000 distinct CDR3 sequences, around 46% observed once, and the top ten hold roughly 7.7%. The sequencing input was peripheral blood or thyroid tissue (not recorded which). These TCRs come from a woman between 18 and 29 years old with Graves' hyperthyroidism.

This clonotype was observed a single time. The chain is built from TRBV20-1 and TRBJ1-3; the D gene is possibly TRBD1 (6 bases). The CDR3 consists of 13 residues. Looked up from germline, CDR1 is DFQATT and CDR2 is SNEGSKA (reference sequence). V gave up 5 bases and J gave up 2 bases, with 10 bases separating them. CDR3: CSAGGSAGNTIYF. The DNA of the CDR3 is TGCAGTGCTGGGGGCTCGGCTGGAAACACCATATATTTT.

In the case of this clonotype: The conserved closing phenylalanine or tryptophan is absent in this CDR3, likely reflecting a read error. The limits of the CDR3 on the DNA are not certain, so only TCRdb's listed CDR3 is given. The chain joins TRBV20-1 to TRBJ2-7; the table gives TRBD2 as D, unverified against the DNA. The CDR3 region is 11 residues in length, termini included. Germline CDR1 is DFQATT and CDR2 is SNEGSKA (reference sequence). The CDR3 region is CSARLPSGSRI.

V usage is TRBV12-3 or TRBV12-4 and J usage is TRBJ1-2; 7 bases fit TRBD1. This CDR3 contains 13 residues. The junction had 12 bases not matched to a gene; V was cut back by 6 bases and J by 11 bases. Here the CDR3 reads CASSGTAGTRYTF. In nucleotides, the CDR3 is TGTGCCAGCAGCGGGACAGCCGGGACTAGGTACACCTTC.

This clonotype came up many times. CDR3 nucleotides: TGTGCCAGTAGTATAACAGGGAGGGGCAATCAGCCCCAGCATTTT. Amino acids: CASSITGRGNQPQHF. The chain is built from TRBV19 and TRBJ1-5; D possibly corresponds to TRBD1 (6 bases). The germline V and J ends were trimmed by 2 bases and 2 bases, with 10 bases remaining between them. Germline CDR1 reads LNHDA; CDR2 reads SQIVND (reference sequence). This CDR3 has 15 amino acids.

The rearrangement uses TRBV11-2 and TRBJ2-7, with D hard to call. Trimming left V 9 bases short and J 3 bases short, with 18 bases between. The CDR3 is 14 residues long. CDR1 and CDR2 (germline): SGHAT, FQNNGV. CDR3 nucleotides: TGTGCCAGTAGTATGTCGGATTCCTTCTACGAGCAGTACTTC. It encodes CASSMSDSFYEQYF.

The V call is TRBV12-3 or TRBV12-4, the J call TRBJ2-7; D may correspond to TRBD1 or TRBD2 (5 bases each). V dropped 3 bases and J dropped 5 bases, with 20 bases sitting between them. This CDR3 is 16 amino acids long. The CDR3 DNA follows: TGTGCCAGCAGTTTCATCCAGGACTCTGGGGCCAACGAGCAGTACTTC. Encoded protein: CASSFIQDSGANEQYF.

The V gene is TRBV29-1, the J gene TRBJ1-6; TRBD1 matches 8 bases. The CDR3 runs to 12 residues. The germline V gene encodes CDR1 SQVTM and CDR2 ANQGSEA. V lost 4 bases and J lost 9; bases outside the gene matches: 2. The CDR3 spells CSVGTGTSPLHF. The CDR3 bases are TGCAGCGTTGGGACAGGGACTTCACCCCTCCACTTT.

Comment on this clonotype: A single base separates this from a much larger clone, so it may be a read error. V is TRBV7-9 and J is TRBJ1-1; D gene uncertain. There are 16 residues in the CDR3. V lost 5 bases and J 0 bases, leaving 16 bases between the germline ends. In germline, CDR1 is SEHNR, CDR2 FQNEAQ (reference sequence). In DNA, the CDR3 is TGTGCCAGCAGCCAAGACCCCTTAGTTATGAACACTGAAGCTTTCTTT. It is translated as CASSQDPLVMNTEAFF.

This clonotype was counted many times. The chain joins TRBV6-6 to TRBJ1-2; D is undetermined. Looked up from germline, CDR1 is MNHNY and CDR2 is SVGAGI (reference sequence). V shed 4 bases and J shed 4 bases, with 7 bases lying between them. This CDR3 is 12 amino acids long. The CDR3 nucleotides are TGTGCCAGCAGTTTATCAGTCTATGGCTACACCTTC. Its translation is CASSLSVYGYTF.

This clonotype was seen ten or more times. This rearrangement joins TRBV11-2 to TRBJ2-5; D call uncertain. The CDR3 extends over 13 amino acids. V was pared by 5 bases and J by 1 base, with 8 bases between. CDR1 and CDR2 (germline): SGHAT, FQNNGV. CDR3 in amino acids: CASSGRIQETQYF. The CDR3 region has the DNA TGTGCCAGCAGCGGCCGGATCCAAGAGACCCAGTACTTC.

CDR3 in amino acids: CASSLGTSWRSYNEQFF. CDR3 nucleotides: TGCGCCAGCAGCTTGGGGACTAGCTGGAGGTCCTACAATGAGCAGTTCTTC. This chain connects TRBV5-1 to TRBJ2-1, with 8 bases that match TRBD2. This CDR3 region has 17 residues. Germline V gene lookup returns CDR1 SGHRS and CDR2 YFSETQ. Losses at the gene ends were 0 bases for V and 1 base for J; bases not matched to a gene: 6.

This clonotype was recorded a few times. The genes are TRBV6-6 and TRBJ2-5, with D tentatively TRBD2 (6 bases). Germline V gene sequence: CDR1 MNHNY, CDR2 SVGAGI (reference sequence). There are 14 residues in the CDR3. The germline V and J ends were trimmed by 4 bases and 1 base, with 10 bases remaining between them. The CDR3 region is CASSSAGGQETQYF. CDR3 DNA: TGTGCCAGCAGTTCCGCCGGGGGCCAAGAGACCCAGTACTTC.

This clonotype was seen many times. V usage is TRBV20-1 and J usage is TRBJ1-4, with 7 bases aligning to TRBD1. Germline lookup yields CDR1 DFQATT and CDR2 SNEGSKA (reference sequence). This CDR3 contains 14 residues. Unmatched junction bases numbered 9, after V lost 5 bases and J lost 6 bases. CDR3 sequence: CSAGRDRADEKLFF. CDR3 DNA: TGCAGTGCTGGGAGGGACAGAGCCGATGAAAAACTGTTTTTT.

This clonotype was counted at least ten times. The chain couples TRBV12-3 or TRBV12-4 to TRBJ2-1; 11 nucleotides line up with TRBD2. The CDR3 has 13 residues. J lost 5 bases, V lost 10 bases, and 4 bases had no gene match. The CDR3 DNA is TGTGCCATAGCGGGAGGGCCCCACAATGAGCAGTTCTTC. It encodes CAIAGGPHNEQFF.

The genes are TRBV2 and TRBJ2-1; D could derive from TRBD1 or TRBD2 (6 bases each). Trimming took 4 bases from V and 6 from J, leaving 13 bases between them. The CDR3 is 14 amino acids. Germline assignment: CDR1 SNHLY and CDR2 FYNNEI. CDR3: CASSGRGLVNEQFF. The DNA of the CDR3 is TGTGCCAGCAGTGGGAGGGGGTTGGTCAATGAGCAGTTCTTC.

J is TRBJ2-7 and V is TRBV12-3 or TRBV12-4; 13 nucleotides agree with TRBD2. J gave up 3 bases and V 3 bases, and 26 bases lay outside the gene matches. The length of the CDR3 is 23 residues. The CDR3 sequence is CASSFDWTSGSPGRGVGIYEQYF. CDR3 DNA sequence: TGTGCCAGCAGTTTCGACTGGACTAGCGGGAGCCCCGGGAGGGGTGTCGGGATCTACGAGCAGTACTTC.

The chain has TRBV4-3 and TRBJ2-7, with TRBD1 matching 7 bases. Trimming at V came to 0 bases and at J to 6 bases, leaving 11 bases not matched to a gene. This CDR3 has 16 amino acids. CDR1 and CDR2 from the germline V gene are LGHNA and YSLEER. The CDR3 coding sequence is TGCGCCAGCAGCCAAGATACCAGGACAGGTTGGGTCGAGCAGTACTTC. Protein: CASSQDTRTGWVEQYF.

At least ten counts were recorded for this clonotype. V is TRBV4-2 and J is TRBJ2-5, with 9 bases identical to TRBD1. Per the germline V gene, CDR1 is LGHNA and CDR2 is YNFKEQ. The CDR3 covers 16 residues. The V gene end was trimmed by 4 bases and the J gene end by 2 bases; junction bases not matched to a gene: 8. Written as DNA, the CDR3 is TGTGCCAGCAGCCGGGGACAGGGTGGTAATCAAGAGACCCAGTACTTC. As protein: CASSRGQGGNQETQYF.

The chain links TRBV6-4 to TRBJ1-5; no clear D gene. Deletions cut 2 bases from V and 1 base from J, with 12 bases between. Germline V lookup: CDR1 MRHNA, CDR2 SNTAGT. The CDR3 is 16 residues long. The CDR3 loop reads CASSDEASGSNQPQHF. CDR3 DNA sequence: TGTGCCAGCAGTGACGAGGCTAGCGGGAGCAATCAGCCCCAGCATTTT.

This clonotype was recorded a few times. The V gene is TRBV20-1, the J gene TRBJ1-1; D perhaps matches TRBD1 (5 bases). V shed 6 bases and J shed 0 bases, with 17 bases lying between them. Germline values: CDR1 DFQATT, CDR2 SNEGSKA (reference sequence). The CDR3 loop spans 15 amino acids. CDR3 loop: CSASWGRHMNTEAFF. CDR3 in DNA: TGCAGTGCCAGTTGGGGCAGGCACATGAACACTGAAGCTTTCTTT.

There are a few counts of this clonotype. The V gene is TRBV15, the J gene TRBJ2-3; D is possibly TRBD2 (6 bases). The CDR3 contains 17 residues. Deletions cut 4 bases from V and 3 bases from J, with 20 bases between. Germline CDR1 is LNHNV and CDR2 is YYDKDF (reference sequence). CDR3 protein: CATSTTEGRPSTDTQYF. The DNA for the CDR3 is TGTGCCACCAGCACCACGGAGGGGCGGCCAAGTACAGATACGCAGTATTTT.

CDR3 DNA: TGTGCCTGGCTCCGGGGATCAGAGACCCAGTACTTC. Translating it yields CAWLRGSETQYF. The V gene is TRBV24-1, the J gene TRBJ2-5; D possibly corresponds to TRBD2 (5 bases). The germline gives CDR1 KGHDR, CDR2 SFDVKD. Between the trimmed V and J ends, which lost 12 bases and 4 bases, there was a span of 14 bases. The CDR3 totals 12 residues.

The chain combines TRBV5-4 with TRBJ2-7; D perhaps matches TRBD2 (5 bases). The germline V gene encodes CDR1 SGHNT and CDR2 YYREEE (reference sequence). The CDR3 sequence is 13 residues long. Trimming took off 4 bases at V and 2 bases at J, with 10 bases between the two ends. The CDR3 reads CASSAVGAYEQYF. The CDR3 coding sequence is TGTGCCAGCAGCGCAGTCGGGGCCTACGAGCAGTACTTC.

This clonotype was picked up one time. The rearrangement joins TRBV9 to TRBJ1-3; D is undetermined. Per the germline V gene, CDR1 is SGDLS and CDR2 is YYNGEE. Trimming stripped 3 bases from V and 7 bases from J, with 11 bases between. The CDR3 extends over 13 amino acids. The CDR3 DNA follows: TGTGCCAGCAGCGAGGCGGGAACGAACACCATATATTTT. It specifies CASSEAGTNTIYF.

This clonotype was detected ten times or more. The rearrangement joins TRBV2 to TRBJ2-7, with 12 positions matching TRBD1. V lost 5 bases to trimming and J lost 3 bases; unmatched junction nucleotides: 2. Germline lookup yields CDR1 SNHLY and CDR2 FYNNEI. This CDR3 contains 14 residues. CDR3 sequence: CASSRDRGLYEQYF. The CDR3 DNA sequence: TGTGCCAGCAGTAGGGACAGGGGGCTCTACGAGCAGTACTTC.

This clonotype was seen many times. The V call is TRBV29-1, the J call TRBJ2-7, with a possible D match to TRBD2 (5 bases). Germline CDR1 and CDR2: SQVTM and ANQGSEA. V gave up 4 bases and J gave up 0 bases, with 7 bases separating them. This CDR3 region has 12 residues. CDR3 DNA sequence: TGCAGCGTTGCAGGAGGCTCCTACGAGCAGTACTTC. Protein: CSVAGGSYEQYF.

This sequence joins TRBV25-1 and TRBJ1-5, with D tentatively TRBD1 (6 bases). The CDR3 covers 17 residues. The V and J ends lost 4 bases and 2 bases respectively, with 18 bases between them. CDR1 MGHDK and CDR2 SYGVNS come from the germline V gene. The CDR3 DNA is TGTGCCAGCAGTGCAGTACGAGGGGGATATGGCAATCAGCCCCAGCATTTT. Translated, it gives CASSAVRGGYGNQPQHF. Based on the CDR3 plus reference TRBV25-1 and TRBJ1-5, the full variable domain is EADIYQTPRYLVIGTGKKITLECSQTMGHDKMYWYQQDPGMELHLIHYSYGVNSTEKGDLSSESTVSRIRTEHFPLTLESARPSHTSQYLCASSAVRGGYGNQPQHFGDGTRLSIL.

In regard to this clonotype: One junction end does not reproduce the germline sequence, and a read error may be involved. The chain carries TRBV12-3 or TRBV12-4 and TRBJ2-7; 14 positions match TRBD2. The CDR3 spans 14 residues. DNA for the CDR3: TGTGCCAGCAGGAGACTAGCGGGAGGGGGGGAGCAGCACTTC. Translating gives CASRRLAGGGEQHF.